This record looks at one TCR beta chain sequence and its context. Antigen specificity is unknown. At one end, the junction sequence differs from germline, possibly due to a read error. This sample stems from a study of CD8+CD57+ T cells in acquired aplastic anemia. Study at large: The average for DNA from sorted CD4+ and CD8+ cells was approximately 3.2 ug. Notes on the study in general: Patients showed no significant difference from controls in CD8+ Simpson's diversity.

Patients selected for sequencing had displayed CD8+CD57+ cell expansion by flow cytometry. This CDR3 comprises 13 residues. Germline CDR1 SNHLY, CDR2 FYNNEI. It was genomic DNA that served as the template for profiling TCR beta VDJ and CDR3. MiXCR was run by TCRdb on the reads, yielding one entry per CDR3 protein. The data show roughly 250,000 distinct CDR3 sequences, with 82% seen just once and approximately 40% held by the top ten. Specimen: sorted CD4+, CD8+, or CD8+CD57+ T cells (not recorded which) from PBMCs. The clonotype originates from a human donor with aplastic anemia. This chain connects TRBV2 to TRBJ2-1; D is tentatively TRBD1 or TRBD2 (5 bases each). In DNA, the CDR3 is TGTGCCAGCGGGCAGGGACGCGCGGAAAGTCTGTCCTTC. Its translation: CASGQGRAESLSF. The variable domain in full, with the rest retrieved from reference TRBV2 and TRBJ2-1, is EPEVTQTPSHQVTQMGQEVILRCVPISNHLYFYWYRQILGQKVEFLVSFYNNEISEKSEIFDDQFSVERPDGSNFTLKIRSTKLEDSAMYFCASGQGRAESLSFGPGTRLTVL.